This TCR beta chain derives from a study of CD4 T cell repertoires in COVID-19 (dated by TCRdb to the early 2020s). Some background on the complete study: To analyze cross-reactivity, the CFSE-low cells were expanded with IL-2 for over eight days and then labeled again and restimulated with spike proteins from other coronaviruses. In COVID-19-recovered individuals, the study described naturally processed CD4+ T cell responses to SARS-CoV-2 spike and nucleoprotein and used TCR Vbeta sequencing to evaluate clonal composition. In three recovered individuals, the researchers analyzed the TCR Vbeta repertoire of SARS-CoV-2-reactive T cells at the subset level.

As concerns this clone: Its antigen remains undetermined. No quality values exist for individual bases; no much larger clone is one base distant.

The CDR3 holds 14 amino acids from the cysteine to the phenylalanine. The only DNA kept is the CDR3, 42 bases in frame from the first base. The junction shows trimming of 1 base on V and 5 bases on J, plus 8 bases between the germline ends. Via the germline V gene (reference sequence), CDR1 is LNHDA and CDR2 SQIVND. Memory T cell samples that were not cultured went straight to sequencing right after ex vivo isolation. CD4+ total memory, central memory, effector memory and circulating T follicular helper cells were isolated from peripheral blood mononuclear cells. What the work shows at the level of the full study, not this receptor alone: Several of the most expanded SARS-CoV-2-reactive clonotypes were found to be shared between two or all three memory subsets, suggesting intraclonal diversification. Between roughly 6 and 27% of SARS-CoV-2 clonotypes were also detected in secondary cultures stimulated with SARS-CoV and/or HKU1 spike, a finding consistent with cross-reactivity.

Library prep was done by the immunoSEQ multiplex PCR assay. From the authors' description of their analysis: The Chao-Jaccard similarity index and counts of shared clonotypes were used to quantify repertoire overlap between subsets. In TCRdb, the immuneACCESS table is reduced to in-frame sequences with V and J assigned. These tables do not hold every clone; where another copy was compared, an unresolved V gene accounts for under half, and the others remain unexplained. From that table come the V and J calls and clone size; the DNA was used to work out D and trimming. In this sample the table shows approximately 8,700 clones, 84% of which occur a single time. Approximately 2% of the sample is in the top ten clones.

This receptor was identified in a human donor who had COVID-19. Recombination linked TRBV19 to TRBJ2-2, with a tentative D gene TRBD1 over 5 matching bases. Here the sequenced sample was effector memory CD4+ T cells from blood, taken before the COVID-19 pandemic. The cell subset or site label, as the study defines it: CD4+ T effector memory cells. Here the CDR3 is given as CASSIVGVTGELFF. In nucleotides, the sequence is TGTGCCAGTAGTATAGTAGGGGTGACCGGGGAGCTGTTTTTT.